This entry lists 4 T cell receptor beta chains sequenced from one sample in a study of immune evolution from preneoplasia to lung adenocarcinoma. The data were produced by immunoSEQ multiplex PCR, yet TCRdb's version contains in-frame clones alone and is incomplete. This sample carries more than 10,000 clones, more than 75% of them seen once, and the ten largest clones take 3.8%. The sample comprised FFPE tissue from an adenomatous hyperplasia lung lesion. Subset denoted: atypical adenomatous hyperplasia (AAH), lung preneoplasia. These receptors were obtained from a person between 45 and 75 years old with lung adenocarcinoma.

The chain is built from TRBV5-1 and TRBJ1-2; the match to TRBD1 covers 11 bases. The CDR3 has 15 amino acids. After removal of 4 bases from V and 6 bases from J, the junction contained 8 bases not matched to a gene. From germline, CDR1 is SGHRS and CDR2 YFSETQ. CDR3 nucleotide sequence: TGCGCCAGCAGCACCGGACAGGGGGCTTGGGATGGCTACACCTTC. Its protein is CASSTGQGAWDGYTF.

This chain connects TRBV11-3 to TRBJ1-2; the D gene is possibly TRBD1 (5 bases). Trimming shortened V by 1 base and J by 4 bases, and 7 bases separated the two germline ends. This CDR3 has 13 residues. Germline V gives CDR1 SGHNT, CDR2 YENEEA. Written as DNA, the CDR3 is TGTGCCAGCAGCTTAGCAGGGAGCTATGGCTACACCTTC. Amino acid sequence: CASSLAGSYGYTF.

The chain recombines TRBV5-1 with TRBJ1-3; D not certain. Between the trimmed V and J ends, which lost 0 bases and 1 base, there was a span of 5 bases. Looked up from germline, CDR1 is SGHRS and CDR2 is YFSETQ. This CDR3 is built from 14 residues. The CDR3 DNA follows: TGCGCCAGCAGCTTGGGGGAGTCTGGAAACACCATATATTTT. Protein: CASSLGESGNTIYF.

V and J are TRBV5-4 and TRBJ2-7; 12 bases line up with TRBD2. This CDR3 region has 15 residues. Losses at the gene ends were 2 bases for V and 2 bases for J; bases not matched to a gene: 2. Germline assignment: CDR1 SGHNT and CDR2 YYREEE (reference sequence). The DNA for the CDR3 is TGTGCCAGCAGCTTCGGACTAGCGGGGACCTACGAGCAGTACTTC. Translated, it gives CASSFGLAGTYEQYF.